This is a list of T cell receptor beta chains from one sample in a study of cytotoxic CD8 clonotypes in ibrutinib-treated CLL. Clones were read by immunoSEQ multiplex PCR, and TCRdb kept only the in-frame ones, dropping some. The sample holds under 200,000 clones; 81% are singletons and the top ten take approximately 2%. Sequences were derived from PBMCs, sampled after 12 months of ibrutinib treatment. These receptors all come from a human donor with chronic lymphocytic leukemia. Each CDR3 is given with its conserved first and last residue. D genes are given only for firm matches. The size of a clone is reported for some rows only, either as once, few or many, or as a class for expanded clones.

clone_size: few; d_call: TRBD1; v_call: TRBV9; j_call: TRBJ2-2; cdr3_nt: TGTGCCAGCAGCCCACAGACAGGGGTGGGCATGGGCGGGGAGCTGTTTTTT; cdr3_aa: CASSPQTGVGMGGELFF
clone_size: few; d_call: TRBD1; v_call: TRBV27; j_call: TRBJ1-5; cdr3_nt: TGTGCCAGCAGTGACAGGGGGAGGTCACTGAGGAACAATCAGCCCCAGCATTTT; cdr3_aa: CASSDRGRSLRNNQPQHF
clone_size: NA; d_call: TRBD2; v_call: TRBV4-3; j_call: TRBJ2-3; cdr3_nt: TGCGCCAGCAGCCAAGATCCGAGCCTAGCGGGGGAGACCACAGATACGCAGTATTTT; cdr3_aa: CASSQDPSLAGETTDTQYF
clone_size: NA; d_call: TRBD1; v_call: TRBV7-2; j_call: TRBJ1-2; cdr3_nt: TGTGCCAGCAGCTCCCAGACAGGGGGCGATGGCTACACCTTC; cdr3_aa: CASSSQTGGDGYTF
clone_size: NA; d_call: TRBD2; v_call: TRBV5-5; j_call: TRBJ2-7; cdr3_nt: TGTGCCAGCAGGGAAGAACTAGCGGACTACGAGCAGTACTTC; cdr3_aa: CASREELADYEQYF
clone_size: NA; d_call: NA; v_call: TRBV10-3; j_call: TRBJ1-5; cdr3_nt: TGTGCCATCAGTGAGAGGCAGGGCAATCAGCCCCAGCATTTT; cdr3_aa: CAISERQGNQPQHF
clone_size: NA; d_call: TRBD2; v_call: TRBV18; j_call: TRBJ2-1; cdr3_nt: TGTGCCAGCTCATTACGACTAGCGGGAGGGGCCAATGAGCAGTTCTTC; cdr3_aa: CASSLRLAGGANEQFF
clone_size: NA; d_call: TRBD1; v_call: TRBV27; j_call: TRBJ2-1; cdr3_nt: TGTGCCAGCAGTTTGGACAGGATCGATGAGCAGTTCTTC; cdr3_aa: CASSLDRIDEQFF
clone_size: few; d_call: NA; v_call: TRBV11-2; j_call: TRBJ2-3; cdr3_nt: TGTGCCAGCAGCTCTAAAGTGACAACGCAGTATTTT; cdr3_aa: CASSSKVTTQYF
clone_size: NA; d_call: TRBD2; v_call: TRBV28; j_call: TRBJ2-1; cdr3_nt: TGTGCCAGCAGTATAATTAGCGGGAGCTCCTACAATGAGCAGTTCTTC; cdr3_aa: CASSIISGSSYNEQFF
clone_size: NA; d_call: NA; v_call: TRBV19; j_call: TRBJ2-6; cdr3_nt: TGTGCCAGTAGTGATCGGGGTGGTGGGGCCAACGTCCTGACTTTC; cdr3_aa: CASSDRGGGANVLTF
clone_size: NA; d_call: TRBD2; v_call: TRBV5-1; j_call: TRBJ2-7; cdr3_nt: TGCGCCAGCAGCCCAGGGACTAGTTCTCTCGAGCAGTACTTC; cdr3_aa: CASSPGTSSLEQYF
clone_size: NA; d_call: NA; v_call: TRBV30; j_call: TRBJ2-3; cdr3_nt: TGTGCCTGGAGTGCCGGGGGAGATACGCAGTATTTT; cdr3_aa: CAWSAGGDTQYF
clone_size: NA; d_call: TRBD2; v_call: TRBV4-3; j_call: TRBJ2-1; cdr3_nt: TGCGCCAGCAGCCAAGTTACTAGCGGGAGGGACAATGAGCAGTTCTTC; cdr3_aa: CASSQVTSGRDNEQFF
clone_size: few; d_call: NA; v_call: TRBV9; j_call: TRBJ1-1; cdr3_nt: TGTGCCAGCAGCCAGGGTATGGACACTGAAGCTTTCTTT; cdr3_aa: CASSQGMDTEAFF
clone_size: NA; d_call: NA; v_call: TRBV19; j_call: TRBJ1-1; cdr3_nt: TGTGCCAGTATGGTCCGGGTGAACACTGAAGCTTTCTTT; cdr3_aa: CASMVRVNTEAFF
clone_size: NA; d_call: NA; v_call: TRBV6-5; j_call: TRBJ2-2; cdr3_nt: TGTGCCAGCAGTTATTCAAGTAATTTCGAACACCGGGGAGCTGTTTTT; cdr3_aa: CASSYSSNFEHRGAVF
clone_size: NA; d_call: NA; v_call: TRBV28; j_call: TRBJ2-3; cdr3_nt: TGTGCCAGCAGTCTCCTTAGGGATACGCAGTATTTT; cdr3_aa: CASSLLRDTQYF
clone_size: once; d_call: NA; v_call: TRBV2; j_call: TRBJ2-5; cdr3_nt: TGTGCCAGCAATGGTCGGTGGGAGACCCAGTACTTC; cdr3_aa: CASNGRWETQYF
clone_size: NA; d_call: NA; v_call: TRBV5-4; j_call: TRBJ2-3; cdr3_nt: TGTGCCAGCAGCTTGGACGGGGGACGTACAGATACGCAGTATTTT; cdr3_aa: CASSLDGGRTDTQYF
clone_size: NA; d_call: NA; v_call: TRBV10-3; j_call: TRBJ1-1; cdr3_nt: TGTGCCATCAGTGAGTCAGGGAACACTGAAGCTTTCTTT; cdr3_aa: CAISESGNTEAFF
clone_size: NA; d_call: NA; v_call: TRBV19; j_call: TRBJ2-1; cdr3_nt: TGTGCCAGTAGGAAGGGGGGAGGCAATGAGCAGTTCTTC; cdr3_aa: CASRKGGGNEQFF
clone_size: NA; d_call: NA; v_call: TRBV19; j_call: TRBJ2-1; cdr3_nt: TGTGCCAGTAGCGCCGGTTTGACACGTGAGCAGTTCTTC; cdr3_aa: CASSAGLTREQFF
clone_size: once; d_call: NA; v_call: TRBV29-1; j_call: TRBJ2-5; cdr3_nt: TGCAGCGTTTGTTACGGGGTAGGGAAAGAGACCCAGTACTTC; cdr3_aa: CSVCYGVGKETQYF
clone_size: NA; d_call: NA; v_call: TRBV9; j_call: TRBJ2-7; cdr3_nt: TGTGCCAGCAGCGCCTCTGGCACGGGCGAGCAGTACTTC; cdr3_aa: CASSASGTGEQYF
clone_size: NA; d_call: NA; v_call: TRBV6-4; j_call: TRBJ1-1; cdr3_nt: TGTGCCAGCAGTGACGATCCCCGAAAGGGAGCTTTCTTT; cdr3_aa: CASSDDPRKGAFF
clone_size: NA; d_call: NA; v_call: TRBV6-5; j_call: TRBJ2-3; cdr3_nt: TGTGCCAGCAGTTACTCGAATAGTGCAGATACGCAGTATTTT; cdr3_aa: CASSYSNSADTQYF
clone_size: NA; d_call: NA; v_call: TRBV13; j_call: TRBJ2-7; cdr3_nt: TGTGCCAGCAGCTTTGGACAGTCCCATCCATCCTACGAGCAGTACTTC; cdr3_aa: CASSFGQSHPSYEQYF
clone_size: once; d_call: TRBD1; v_call: TRBV5-4; j_call: TRBJ1-4; cdr3_nt: TGTGCCAGCAGCCCGGGGACAGGCTATGAAAAACTGTTTTTT; cdr3_aa: CASSPGTGYEKLFF
clone_size: NA; d_call: NA; v_call: TRBV5-4; j_call: TRBJ2-2; cdr3_nt: TGTGCCAGCAGCTTGCGTGAGGGGACCGGGGAGCTGTTTTTT; cdr3_aa: CASSLREGTGELFF
clone_size: once; d_call: TRBD1; v_call: TRBV19; j_call: TRBJ2-7; cdr3_nt: TGTGCCAGTAGCCAGGAGACAGGGCCAAGCCACGAGCAGTACTTC; cdr3_aa: CASSQETGPSHEQYF